These T cell receptor beta chains were read from a single sample in a study of PD-1 blockade in mismatch repair-deficient tumors. The method was immunoSEQ multiplex PCR; TCRdb's version includes in-frame clones alone and lacks a portion of them. The sample comprises around 25,000 clones, approximately 86% of which are singletons, and just over 20% rests with the top ten. The sequenced sample was peripheral blood, obtained 12 weeks after starting pembrolizumab. The receptors stem from an adult with mismatch repair-deficient cancer. Both conserved end residues are part of each CDR3. A D gene is named only where the DNA matches it firmly. Only some rows state a clone size, as once, few, many or a class for expanded clones.

size: -; J: TRBJ2-4; D: -; V: TRBV15; CDR3: CATSRVLDRWAKNIQYF; DNA: TGTGCCACCAGCAGAGTCCTCGACAGGTGGGCCAAAAACATTCAGTACTTC
size: -; J: TRBJ2-7; D: -; V: TRBV5-4; CDR3: CASSRPAGAEQYF; DNA: TGTGCCAGCAGTCGACCGGCGGGGGCCGAGCAGTACTTC
size: few; J: TRBJ1-4; D: -; V: TRBV5-1; CDR3: CASRKVGEKLFF; DNA: TGCGCCAGCAGAAAGGTCGGCGAAAAACTGTTTTTT
size: -; J: TRBJ1-5; D: -; V: TRBV30; CDR3: CAWSRGVQPQHF; DNA: TGTGCCTGGAGCCGGGGTGTTCAGCCCCAGCATTTT
size: -; J: TRBJ2-3; D: -; V: TRBV5-4; CDR3: CASSLGPGWADTQYF; DNA: TGTGCCAGCAGCTTGGGTCCCGGGTGGGCAGATACGCAGTATTTT
size: -; J: TRBJ1-4; D: -; V: TRBV5-4; CDR3: CASSSRQDRIGKLFF; DNA: TGTGCCAGCAGCTCAAGACAGGACCGAATCGGAAAACTGTTTTTT
size: -; J: TRBJ2-3; D: TRBD1; V: TRBV10-3; CDR3: CAISVGQGMSTDTQYF; DNA: TGTGCCATCAGTGTGGGACAGGGGATGAGCACAGATACGCAGTATTTT
size: few; J: TRBJ1-5; D: -; V: TRBV19; CDR3: CASSITQNRPQHF; DNA: TGTGCCAGTAGTATAACCCAAAACCGGCCCCAGCATTTT
size: few; J: TRBJ1-2; D: -; V: TRBV20-1; CDR3: CSAYPNYGYTF; DNA: TGCAGTGCGTACCCTAACTATGGCTACACCTTC
size: -; J: TRBJ1-1; D: -; V: TRBV2; CDR3: CASSKVSGLNTEAFF; DNA: TGTGCCAGCAGTAAAGTCTCAGGGTTGAACACTGAAGCTTTCTTT
size: -; J: TRBJ2-7; D: -; V: TRBV5-4; CDR3: CASSPSGWGYEQYF; DNA: TGTGCCAGCAGCCCTAGTGGCTGGGGCTACGAGCAGTACTTC
size: -; J: TRBJ1-1; D: -; V: TRBV11-1; CDR3: CASSFVGNSREAFF; DNA: TGTGCCAGCAGCTTTGTCGGTAACTCTCGTGAAGCTTTCTTT
size: -; J: TRBJ1-4; D: -; V: TRBV10-3; CDR3: CAISAEGGGKLFF; DNA: TGTGCCATCAGTGCGGAGGGTGGCGGAAAACTGTTTTTT
size: -; J: TRBJ2-2; D: -; V: TRBV7-2; CDR3: CASSRGLNTGELFF; DNA: TGTGCCAGCAGCCGAGGGTTGAATACCGGGGAGCTGTTTTTT
size: -; J: TRBJ2-7; D: -; V: TRBV5-6; CDR3: CASSSSGTGPTYEQYF; DNA: TGTGCCAGCAGCTCCTCCGGGACTGGACCGACGTACGAGCAGTACTTC
size: -; J: TRBJ2-3; D: -; V: TRBV7-9; CDR3: CASSSQIRDTQYF; DNA: TGTGCCAGCAGCTCCCAAATCCGGGATACGCAGTATTTT
size: -; J: TRBJ2-5; D: -; V: TRBV19; CDR3: CASSGQPNRGTQYF; DNA: TGTGCCAGTAGCGGACAGCCTAATCGGGGGACCCAGTACTTC
size: -; J: TRBJ1-4; D: TRBD1; V: TRBV28; CDR3: CASRGDSDATNEKLFF; DNA: TGTGCCAGCCGGGGGGACAGCGATGCAACTAATGAAAAACTGTTTTTT
size: -; J: TRBJ2-5; D: -; V: TRBV15; CDR3: CATGRKRILGETQYF; DNA: TGTGCCACAGGCCGCAAACGAATCCTCGGGGAGACCCAGTACTTC
size: -; J: TRBJ2-7; D: -; V: TRBV4-2; CDR3: CASSTAYEQYF; DNA: TGTGCCAGCAGCACAGCCTACGAGCAGTACTTC
size: -; J: TRBJ2-1; D: TRBD2; V: TRBV6-4; CDR3: CASSDGTSDYNEQFF; DNA: TGTGCCAGCAGTGACGGGACTAGCGACTACAATGAGCAGTTCTTC
size: -; J: TRBJ2-7; D: TRBD2; V: TRBV11-2; CDR3: CASSSSSGMNEQYF; DNA: TGTGCCAGCAGTTCGTCTAGCGGGATGAACGAGCAGTACTTC
size: few; J: TRBJ2-7; D: TRBD2; V: TRBV18; CDR3: CASSPDGRRDEQYF; DNA: TGTGCCAGCTCACCTGACGGGAGGAGGGACGAGCAGTACTTC
size: -; J: TRBJ2-1; D: TRBD2; V: TRBV4-1; CDR3: CASSLQGARLRSSGREYNEQFF; DNA: TGCGCCAGCAGCCTCCAGGGGGCTCGCCTCAGGTCTAGCGGGAGGGAATACAATGAGCAGTTCTTC
size: few; J: TRBJ2-5; D: TRBD1; V: TRBV7-9; CDR3: CASSSTPRTGETQYF; DNA: TGTGCCAGCAGCTCAACCCCCCGGACAGGAGAGACCCAGTACTTC
size: -; J: TRBJ1-5; D: -; V: TRBV6-1; CDR3: CASSVRPGVNQPQHF; DNA: TGTGCCAGCAGTGTTAGGCCGGGGGTCAATCAGCCCCAGCATTTT